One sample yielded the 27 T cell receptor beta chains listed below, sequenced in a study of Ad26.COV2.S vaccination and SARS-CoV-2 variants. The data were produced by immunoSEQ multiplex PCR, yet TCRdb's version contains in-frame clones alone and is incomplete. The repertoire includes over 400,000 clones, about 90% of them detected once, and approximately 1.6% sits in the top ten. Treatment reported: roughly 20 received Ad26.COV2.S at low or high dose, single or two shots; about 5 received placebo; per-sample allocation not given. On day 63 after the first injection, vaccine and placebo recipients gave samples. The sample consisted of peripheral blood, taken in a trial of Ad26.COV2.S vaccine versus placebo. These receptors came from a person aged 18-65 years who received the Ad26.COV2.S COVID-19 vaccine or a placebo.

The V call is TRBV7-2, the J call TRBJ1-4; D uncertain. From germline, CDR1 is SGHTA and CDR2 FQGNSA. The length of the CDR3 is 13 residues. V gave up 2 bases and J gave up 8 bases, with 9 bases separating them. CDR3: CASSLRLAEKLFF. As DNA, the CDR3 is TGTGCCAGCAGCTTAAGGTTGGCGGAAAAACTGTTTTTT.

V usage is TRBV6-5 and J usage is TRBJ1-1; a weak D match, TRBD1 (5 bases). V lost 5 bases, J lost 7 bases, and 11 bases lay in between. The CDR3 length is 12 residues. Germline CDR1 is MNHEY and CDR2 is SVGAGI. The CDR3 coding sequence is TGTGCCAGCAGTAGAGGGAGGGGTGAAGCTTTCTTT. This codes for CASSRGRGEAFF.

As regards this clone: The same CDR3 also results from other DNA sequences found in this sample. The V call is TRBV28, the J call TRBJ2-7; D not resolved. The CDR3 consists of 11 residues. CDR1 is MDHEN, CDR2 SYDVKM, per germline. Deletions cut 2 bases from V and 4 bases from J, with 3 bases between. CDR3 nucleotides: TGTGCCAGCAGTTTAAAGTACGAGCAGTACTTC. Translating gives CASSLKYEQYF.

For the CDR3, the DNA is TGTGCCAGCACCACTAGCGGGTGGTACGAGCAGTACTTC. It codes for CASTTSGWYEQYF. The J gene is TRBJ2-7, the V gene TRBV7-8, with 9 bases aligning to TRBD2. V was pared by 7 bases and J by 4 bases, with 5 bases of the junction left unmatched. The CDR3 is made up of 13 amino acids. The germline gives CDR1 SGHVS, CDR2 FQNEAQ.

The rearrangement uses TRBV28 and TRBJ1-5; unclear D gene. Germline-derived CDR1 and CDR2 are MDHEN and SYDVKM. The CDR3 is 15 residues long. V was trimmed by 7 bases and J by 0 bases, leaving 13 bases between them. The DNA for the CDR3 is TGTGCCAGCAACCCAGTCCATTATAGCAATCAGCCCCAGCATTTT. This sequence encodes CASNPVHYSNQPQHF.

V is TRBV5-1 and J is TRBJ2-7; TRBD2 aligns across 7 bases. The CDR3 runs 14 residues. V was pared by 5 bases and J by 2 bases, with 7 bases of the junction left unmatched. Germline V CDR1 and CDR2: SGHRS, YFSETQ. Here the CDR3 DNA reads TGCGCCAGCAGGACCGGGACTACTACCTACGAGCAGTACTTC. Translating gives CASRTGTTTYEQYF.

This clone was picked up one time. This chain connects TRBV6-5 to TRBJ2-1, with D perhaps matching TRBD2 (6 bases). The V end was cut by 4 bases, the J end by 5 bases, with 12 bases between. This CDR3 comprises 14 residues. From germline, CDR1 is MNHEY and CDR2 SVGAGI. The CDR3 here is CASSSGVSNNEQFF. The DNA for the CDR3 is TGTGCCAGCAGTTCGGGGGTCTCTAACAATGAGCAGTTCTTC.

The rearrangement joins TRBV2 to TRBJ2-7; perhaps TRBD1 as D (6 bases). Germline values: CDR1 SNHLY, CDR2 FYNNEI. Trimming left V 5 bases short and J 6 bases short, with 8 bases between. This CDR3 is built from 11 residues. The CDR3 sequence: CASSSTGEQYF. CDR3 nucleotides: TGTGCCAGCAGTTCGACAGGCGAGCAGTACTTC. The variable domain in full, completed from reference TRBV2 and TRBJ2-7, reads EPEVTQTPSHQVTQMGQEVILRCVPISNHLYFYWYRQILGQKVEFLVSFYNNEISEKSEIFDDQFSVERPDGSNFTLKIRSTKLEDSAMYFCASSSTGEQYFGPGTRLTVT.

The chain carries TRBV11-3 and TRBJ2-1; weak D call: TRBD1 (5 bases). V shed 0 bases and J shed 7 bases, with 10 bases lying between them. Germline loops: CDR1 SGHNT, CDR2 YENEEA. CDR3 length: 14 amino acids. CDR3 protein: CASSLEFRTNEQFF. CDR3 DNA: TGTGCCAGCAGCTTAGAGTTTCGGACAAATGAGCAGTTCTTC.

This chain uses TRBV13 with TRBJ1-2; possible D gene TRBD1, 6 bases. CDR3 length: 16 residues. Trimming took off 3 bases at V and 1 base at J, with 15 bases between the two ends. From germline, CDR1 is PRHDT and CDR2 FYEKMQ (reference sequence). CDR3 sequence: CASSFLKGVGNYGYTF. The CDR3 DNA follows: TGTGCCAGCAGCTTTCTTAAGGGGGTGGGTAACTATGGCTACACCTTC.

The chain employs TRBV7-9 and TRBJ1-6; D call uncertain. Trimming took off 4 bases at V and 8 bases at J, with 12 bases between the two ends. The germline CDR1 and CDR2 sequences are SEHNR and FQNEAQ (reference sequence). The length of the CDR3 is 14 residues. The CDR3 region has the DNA TGTGCCAGCAGCTGGACCCGGAGGGATTCACCCCTCCACTTT. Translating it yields CASSWTRRDSPLHF.

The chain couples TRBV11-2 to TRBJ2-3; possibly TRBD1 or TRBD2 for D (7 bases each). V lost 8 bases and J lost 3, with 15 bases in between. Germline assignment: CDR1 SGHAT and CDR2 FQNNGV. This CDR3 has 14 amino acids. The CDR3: CASGGRGRTDTQYF. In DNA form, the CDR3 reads TGTGCCAGCGGTGGGAGGGGGCGAACAGATACGCAGTATTTT.

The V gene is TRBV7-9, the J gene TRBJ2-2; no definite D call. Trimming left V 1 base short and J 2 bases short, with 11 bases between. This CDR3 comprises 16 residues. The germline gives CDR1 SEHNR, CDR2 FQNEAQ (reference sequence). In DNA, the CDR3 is TGTGCCAGCAGCTTAGTGTGGCAGATAAACACCGGGGAGCTGTTTTTT. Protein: CASSLVWQINTGELFF. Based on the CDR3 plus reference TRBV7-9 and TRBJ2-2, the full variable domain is DTGVSQNPRHKITKRGQNVTFRCDPISEHNRLYWYRQTLGQGPEFLTYFQNEAQLEKSRLLSDRFSAERPKGSFSTLEIQRTEQGDSAMYLCASSLVWQINTGELFFGEGSRLTVL.

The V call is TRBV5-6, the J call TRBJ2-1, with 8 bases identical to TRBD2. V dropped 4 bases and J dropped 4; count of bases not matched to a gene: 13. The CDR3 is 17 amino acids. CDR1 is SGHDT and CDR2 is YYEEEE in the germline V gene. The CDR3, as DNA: TGTGCCAGCAGCCTGAAATCCGGGACTAGAATTTACAATGAGCAGTTCTTC. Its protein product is CASSLKSGTRIYNEQFF.

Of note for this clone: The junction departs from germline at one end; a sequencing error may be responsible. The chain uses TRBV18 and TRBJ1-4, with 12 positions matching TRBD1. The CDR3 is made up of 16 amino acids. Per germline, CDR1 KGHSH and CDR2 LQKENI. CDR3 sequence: CASSPRGTGGAGKTVF. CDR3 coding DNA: TGTGCCAGCTCACCACGCGGGACAGGGGGCGCGGGAAAAACTGTTTTT.

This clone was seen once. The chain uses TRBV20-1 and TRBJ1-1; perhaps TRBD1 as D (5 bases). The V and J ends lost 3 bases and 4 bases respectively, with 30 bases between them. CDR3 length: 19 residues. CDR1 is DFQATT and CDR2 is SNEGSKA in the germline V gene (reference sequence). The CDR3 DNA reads TGCAGTGCTAGTACCCCTAGGGCAGGGACTGGTTTCGGGGGCACTGAAGCTTTCTTT. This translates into CSASTPRAGTGFGGTEAFF.

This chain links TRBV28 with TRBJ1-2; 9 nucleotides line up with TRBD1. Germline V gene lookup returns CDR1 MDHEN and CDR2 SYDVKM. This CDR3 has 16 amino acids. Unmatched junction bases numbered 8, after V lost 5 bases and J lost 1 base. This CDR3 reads CASSPAGTGINYGYTF. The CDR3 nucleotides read TGTGCCAGCAGTCCCGCGGGGACAGGGATTAACTATGGCTACACCTTC.

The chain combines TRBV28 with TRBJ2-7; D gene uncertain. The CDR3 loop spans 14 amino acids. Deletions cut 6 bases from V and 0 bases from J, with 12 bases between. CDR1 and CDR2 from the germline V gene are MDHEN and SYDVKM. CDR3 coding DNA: TGTGCCAGCAGCCCTCGGATACTCTCCTACGAGCAGTACTTC. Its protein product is CASSPRILSYEQYF.

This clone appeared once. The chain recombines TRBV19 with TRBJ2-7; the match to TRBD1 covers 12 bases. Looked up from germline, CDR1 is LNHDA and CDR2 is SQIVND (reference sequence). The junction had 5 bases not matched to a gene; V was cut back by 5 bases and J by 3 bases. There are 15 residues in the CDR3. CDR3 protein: CASSPRDRGHYEQYF. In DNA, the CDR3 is TGTGCCAGTAGTCCCCGGGACAGGGGGCACTACGAGCAGTACTTC.

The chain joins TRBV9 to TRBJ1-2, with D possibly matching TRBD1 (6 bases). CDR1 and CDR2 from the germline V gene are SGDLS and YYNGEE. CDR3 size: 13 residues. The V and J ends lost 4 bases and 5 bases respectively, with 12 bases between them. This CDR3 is CASSKTGTYGYTF. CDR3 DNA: TGTGCCAGCAGCAAGACAGGTACTTATGGCTACACCTTC.

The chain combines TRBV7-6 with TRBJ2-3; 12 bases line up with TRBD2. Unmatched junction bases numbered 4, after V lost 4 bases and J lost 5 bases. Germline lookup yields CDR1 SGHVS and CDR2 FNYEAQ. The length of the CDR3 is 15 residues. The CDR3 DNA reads TGTGCCAGCAGCTCCTTACTAGCGGGGGGAGATACGCAGTATTTT. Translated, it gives CASSSLLAGGDTQYF.

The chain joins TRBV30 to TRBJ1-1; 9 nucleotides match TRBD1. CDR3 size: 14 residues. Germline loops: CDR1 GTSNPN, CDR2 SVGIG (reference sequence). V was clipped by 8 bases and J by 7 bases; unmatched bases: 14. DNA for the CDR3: TGTGCCCATACGCGGGGACAGGGAGCCGGTGAAGCTTTCTTT. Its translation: CAHTRGQGAGEAFF.

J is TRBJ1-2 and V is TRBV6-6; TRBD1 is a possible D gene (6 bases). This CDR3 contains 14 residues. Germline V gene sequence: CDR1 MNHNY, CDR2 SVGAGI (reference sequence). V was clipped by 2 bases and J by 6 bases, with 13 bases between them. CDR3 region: CASSYDRNMDGYTF. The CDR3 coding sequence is TGTGCCAGCAGTTACGACAGGAACATGGATGGCTACACCTTC.

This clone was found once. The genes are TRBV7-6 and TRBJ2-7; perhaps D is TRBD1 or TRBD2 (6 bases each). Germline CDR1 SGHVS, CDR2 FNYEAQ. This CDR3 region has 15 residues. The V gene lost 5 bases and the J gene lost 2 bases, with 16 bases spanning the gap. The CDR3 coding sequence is TGTGCCAGCAGCCCCGTAGGGGGGCCGGCCTACGAGCAGTACTTC. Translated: CASSPVGGPAYEQYF.

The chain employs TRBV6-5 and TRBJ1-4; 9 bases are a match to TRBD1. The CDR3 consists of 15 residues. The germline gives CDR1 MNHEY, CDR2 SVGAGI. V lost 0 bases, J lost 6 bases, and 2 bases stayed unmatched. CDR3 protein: CASSYSGTGYEKLFF. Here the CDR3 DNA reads TGTGCCAGCAGTTACTCGGGGACAGGGTATGAAAAACTGTTTTTT.

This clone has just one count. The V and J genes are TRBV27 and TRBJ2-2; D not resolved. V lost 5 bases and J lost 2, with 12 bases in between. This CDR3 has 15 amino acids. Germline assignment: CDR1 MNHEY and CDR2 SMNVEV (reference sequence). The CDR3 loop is CASSPGWVNTGELFF. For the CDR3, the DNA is TGTGCCAGCAGTCCGGGTTGGGTAAACACCGGGGAGCTGTTTTTT.

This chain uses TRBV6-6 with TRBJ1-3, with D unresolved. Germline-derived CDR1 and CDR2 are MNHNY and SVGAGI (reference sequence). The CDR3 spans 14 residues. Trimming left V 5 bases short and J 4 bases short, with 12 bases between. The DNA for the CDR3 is TGTGCCAGCAGTCGACCCACCCAGGGAAACACCATATATTTT. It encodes CASSRPTQGNTIYF.